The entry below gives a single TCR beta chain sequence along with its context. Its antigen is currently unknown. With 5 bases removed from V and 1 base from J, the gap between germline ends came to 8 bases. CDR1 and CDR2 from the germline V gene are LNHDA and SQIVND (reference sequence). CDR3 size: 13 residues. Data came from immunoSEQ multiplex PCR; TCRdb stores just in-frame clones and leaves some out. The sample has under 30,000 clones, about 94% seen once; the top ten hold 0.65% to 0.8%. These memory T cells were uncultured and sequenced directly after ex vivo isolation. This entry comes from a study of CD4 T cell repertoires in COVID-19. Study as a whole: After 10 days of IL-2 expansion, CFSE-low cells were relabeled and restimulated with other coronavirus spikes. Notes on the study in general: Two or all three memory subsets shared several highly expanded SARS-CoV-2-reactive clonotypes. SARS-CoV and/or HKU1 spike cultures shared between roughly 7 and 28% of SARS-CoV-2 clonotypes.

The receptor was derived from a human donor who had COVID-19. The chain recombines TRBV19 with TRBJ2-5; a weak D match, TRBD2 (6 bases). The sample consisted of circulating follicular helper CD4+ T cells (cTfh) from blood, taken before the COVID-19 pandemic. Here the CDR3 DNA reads TGTGCCAGTAGTTCGGGACTCCAAGAGACCCAGTACTTC. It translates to CASSSGLQETQYF.